Described below is a single TCR beta chain sequence and its context. The junction departs from the called germline gene at one end, perhaps through a read error. Molecular barcoding with unique molecular identifiers was used for the TCRbeta library. TCRdb fed the PCR reads into MiXCR, producing one record per CDR3 protein. The sample yields approximately 170,000 distinct CDR3 sequences, 11% seen once. These data belong to a study of T-cell reconstitution after alpha-beta-depleted transplantation in children. CDR1 and CDR2 from the germline V gene are DFQATT and SNEGSKA (reference sequence). The CDR3 is 16 amino acids.

The sequence was obtained from a boy aged 2 to 10 with acute myeloid leukemia, due to receive a stem cell transplant. This chain connects TRBV20-1 to TRBJ1-2; possibly TRBD1 for D (5 bases). This sample comprised PBMCs, obtained before TCRalphabeta/CD19-depleted stem cell transplant. In DNA form, the CDR3 reads TGCAGTGCTAGAGAGCTCCTGAGGAGGGGCGAGAAGGGCTACCCCTTC. Amino acid sequence: CSARELLRRGEKGYPF.